The clone carrying this T cell receptor (beta chain) was detected only a few times. The antigen is unknown. This specimen comes from a study of T-cell reconstitution after alpha-beta-depleted transplantation in children. Overall study findings and caveats: Several patients had high TCRbeta diversity at day 60; it came from surviving recipient T cells and thymic progenitors.

The V gene lost 0 bases and the J gene lost 2 bases, with 11 bases spanning the gap. CDR3 size: 16 residues. CDR1 and CDR2 (germline): LGHNA, YSLEER. A TCRbeta library incorporating unique molecular identifiers was prepared. Each CDR3 protein gets one entry after TCRdb re-called the PCR reads with MiXCR. The profile covers 60,000 or so distinct CDR3 sequences, with around 40% appearing a single time and roughly 98% taken by the ten largest. This TCR was sampled from a male patient aged 5 to 17 who had a stem cell transplant for acute lymphoblastic leukemia, so the T cells may come from the graft donor. The chain uses TRBV4-3 and TRBJ2-1; possible D gene TRBD2, 7 bases. Sequencing was performed on PBMCs, mostly from graft donor cells, taken 360 days after TCRalphabeta/CD19-depleted stem cell transplant. Here the CDR3 reads CASSQDGGLTYNEQFF. In nucleotides, the CDR3 is TGCGCCAGCAGCCAAGACGGGGGGCTAACCTACAATGAGCAGTTCTTC.